This T cell receptor (beta chain) was retrieved from a study of blood T cell repertoires in COVID-19. About the research overall: The United States, Italy and Spain were the sources of the acute and convalescent COVID-19 samples. Sources were T cells, B-cell-depleted T cells, or PBMCs; the material itself was cDNA or gDNA.

In the original processing: Amplification with reference gene primers provided the estimates of nucleated cell counts. Profiling relied on immunoSEQ multiplex PCR, and the TCRdb table lists in-frame clones only, not all of them. From that table come the V and J calls and clone size; the DNA was used to work out D and trimming. The profile shows some 130,000 clones, around three quarters of them singletons. Germline CDR1 is SGHNT and CDR2 is YYREEE (reference sequence). There are 16 residues in the CDR3. Trimming took 3 bases from V and 0 from J, leaving 16 bases between them. This chain connects TRBV5-4 to TRBJ2-7; a possible D gene is TRBD1 (5 bases). The TCR was taken from a man aged 55 to 69 with acute or convalescent COVID-19. Sequencing was carried out using peripheral blood. CDR3 amino acids: CASSWGGARSSYEQYF. CDR3 DNA sequence: TGTGCCAGCAGCTGGGGCGGCGCGAGGAGCTCCTACGAGCAGTACTTC.